This T cell receptor (beta chain) was identified in a study of identifying expanded T cells in peripheral blood. Broader study findings: Clone count variance between roughly two-week samples rose with total template count.

From germline, CDR1 is SGHDT and CDR2 YYEEEE. The CDR3 covers 16 residues. V lost 1 base and J lost 6, with 20 bases in between. Note on this clone: Its antigen is not known.

Only in-frame clones appear in the TCRdb table, and some are missing; sequencing was by immunoSEQ multiplex PCR. Among 90,000 to 120,000 clones, around 89% were seen once, and the ten largest hold less than 20%. The sequenced sample was blood. This receptor was identified in a person between 18 and 75 years old in good health. The chain links TRBV5-6 to TRBJ2-7, with D possibly matching TRBD1 (6 bases). The CDR3 loop is CASSLYFLGAPSEQYF. The DNA of the CDR3 is TGTGCCAGCAGCTTGTATTTTCTGGGGGCGCCTTCCGAGCAGTACTTC.